This T cell receptor beta chain is from a study of blood T cell repertoires in COVID-19. Study-level background: The cDNA or gDNA used as material had been derived from T cells, B-cell-depleted T cells, or PBMCs.

This CDR3 contains 15 residues. Germline V gives CDR1 SGDLS, CDR2 YYNGEE. Trimming removed 3 bases from V and 1 base from J; junction bases left unmatched: 2. Patients in Seattle were enrolled during active infection, then followed longitudinally. Original analysis: Reference gene primers were amplified, and this amplification served to estimate nucleated cell counts. Some clones are missing from TCRdb's copy, which holds only in-frame ones; the method was immunoSEQ multiplex PCR. Clone size and V and J calls were adopted from that table, with D and trimming inferred from the DNA. The sample yields 100,000 to 150,000 clones, 90% seen once.

The source of this sequence is an older woman with COVID-19, enrolled during active disease. Sequenced: peripheral blood. The rearrangement uses TRBV9 and TRBJ2-1, with 9 bases aligning to TRBD1. This CDR3 reads CASSAGQGSYNEQFF. CDR3 bases: TGTGCCAGCAGCGCGGGACAGGGATCCTACAATGAGCAGTTCTTC.